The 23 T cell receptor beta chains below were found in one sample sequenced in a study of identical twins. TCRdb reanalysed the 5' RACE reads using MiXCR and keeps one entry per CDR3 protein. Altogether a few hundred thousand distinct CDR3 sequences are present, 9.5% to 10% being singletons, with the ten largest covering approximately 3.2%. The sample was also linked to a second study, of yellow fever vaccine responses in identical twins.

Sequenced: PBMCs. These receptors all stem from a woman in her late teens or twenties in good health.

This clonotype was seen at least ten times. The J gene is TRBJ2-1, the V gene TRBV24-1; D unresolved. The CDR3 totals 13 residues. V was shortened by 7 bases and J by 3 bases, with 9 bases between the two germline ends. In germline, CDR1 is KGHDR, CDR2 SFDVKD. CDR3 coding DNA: TGTGCCACCAGCGCCGGCGGCTACAATGAGCAGTTCTTC. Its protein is CATSAGGYNEQFF.

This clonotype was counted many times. CDR3 bases: TGCGCCAGCAGCTTGTTTTGGCAGGCGAGCTCCTACGAGCAGTACTTC. It codes for CASSLFWQASSYEQYF. The chain links TRBV5-1 to TRBJ2-7; D unresolved. Germline V gives CDR1 SGHRS, CDR2 YFSETQ. V lost 1 base to trimming and J lost 0 bases, with 14 bases between them. This CDR3 region has 16 residues.

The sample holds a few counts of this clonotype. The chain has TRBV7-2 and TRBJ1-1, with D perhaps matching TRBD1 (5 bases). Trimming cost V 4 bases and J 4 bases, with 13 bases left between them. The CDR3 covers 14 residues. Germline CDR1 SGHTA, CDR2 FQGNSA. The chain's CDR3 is CASSSRALITEAFF. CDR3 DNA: TGTGCCAGCAGCTCCAGGGCTTTGATCACTGAAGCTTTCTTT.

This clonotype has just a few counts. The CDR3: CASRPGSGANVLTF. The DNA of the CDR3 is TGCGCCAGCAGACCGGGCTCTGGGGCCAACGTCCTGACTTTC. The chain links TRBV5-1 to TRBJ2-6; D unresolved. The CDR3 length is 14 residues. V lost 5 bases and J lost 0, with 6 bases in between. The germline V gene encodes CDR1 SGHRS and CDR2 YFSETQ.

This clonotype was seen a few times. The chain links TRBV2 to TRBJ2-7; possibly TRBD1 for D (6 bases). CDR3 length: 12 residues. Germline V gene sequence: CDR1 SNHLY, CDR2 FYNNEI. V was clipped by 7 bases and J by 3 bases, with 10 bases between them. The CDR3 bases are TGTGCCAGCAATAACAGGGTCTACGAGCAGTACTTC. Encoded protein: CASNNRVYEQYF.

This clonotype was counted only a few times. For the CDR3, the DNA is TGCGCCAGCAGCCAGGGACTAGCTCCCCAGTATTTT. Translated: CASSQGLAPQYF. This chain links TRBV4-1 with TRBJ2-3; 9 bases match TRBD2. Germline CDR1 reads MGHRA; CDR2 reads YSYEKL. The CDR3 is made up of 12 amino acids. V trimming: 3 bases; J trimming: 12 bases; junction bases outside the gene matches: 4.

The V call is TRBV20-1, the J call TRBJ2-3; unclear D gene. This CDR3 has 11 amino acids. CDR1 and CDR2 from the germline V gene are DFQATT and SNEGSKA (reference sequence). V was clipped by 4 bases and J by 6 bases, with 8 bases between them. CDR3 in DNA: TGCAGTGCTATGACGCGGGATACGCAGTATTTT. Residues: CSAMTRDTQYF.

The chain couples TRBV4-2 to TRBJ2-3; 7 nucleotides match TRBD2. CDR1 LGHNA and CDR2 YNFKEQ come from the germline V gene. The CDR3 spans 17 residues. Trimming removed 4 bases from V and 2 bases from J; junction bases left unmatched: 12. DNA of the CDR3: TGTGCCAGCAGCCCCCAACGGGGGGAGCCCGTCACAGATACGCAGTATTTT. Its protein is CASSPQRGEPVTDTQYF.

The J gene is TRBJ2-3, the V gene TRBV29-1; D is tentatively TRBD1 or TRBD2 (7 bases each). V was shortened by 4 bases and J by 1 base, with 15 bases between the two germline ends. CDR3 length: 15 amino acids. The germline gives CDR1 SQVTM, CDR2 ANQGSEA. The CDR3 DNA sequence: TGCAGCGTTGTAGAAGCGGGGACAGGCACAGATACGCAGTATTTT. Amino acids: CSVVEAGTGTDTQYF.

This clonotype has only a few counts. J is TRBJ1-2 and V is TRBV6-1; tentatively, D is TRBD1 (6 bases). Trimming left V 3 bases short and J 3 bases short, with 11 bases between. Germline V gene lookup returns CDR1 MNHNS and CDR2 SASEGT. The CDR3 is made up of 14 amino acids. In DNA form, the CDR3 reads TGTGCCAGCAGTGATGGGGGGCAAGACTATGGCTACACCTTC. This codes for CASSDGGQDYGYTF.

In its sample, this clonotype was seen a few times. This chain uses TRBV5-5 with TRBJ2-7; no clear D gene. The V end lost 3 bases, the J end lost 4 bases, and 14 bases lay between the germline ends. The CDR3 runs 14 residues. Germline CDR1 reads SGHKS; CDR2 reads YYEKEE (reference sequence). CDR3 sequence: CASSWAVEDYEQYF. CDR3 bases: TGTGCCAGCAGCTGGGCGGTGGAAGATTACGAGCAGTACTTC. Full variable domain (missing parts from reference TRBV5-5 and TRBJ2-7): DAGVTQSPTHLIKTRGQQVTLRCSPISGHKSVSWYQQVLGQGPQFIFQYYEKEERGRGNFPDRFSARQFPNYSSELNVNALLLGDSALYLCASSWAVEDYEQYFGPGTRLTVT.

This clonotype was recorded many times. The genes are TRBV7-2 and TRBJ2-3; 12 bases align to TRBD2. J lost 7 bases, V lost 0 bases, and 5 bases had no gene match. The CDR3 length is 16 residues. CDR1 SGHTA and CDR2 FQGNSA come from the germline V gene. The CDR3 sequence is CASSLAETSGGHTQYF. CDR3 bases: TGTGCCAGCAGCTTAGCTGAGACTAGCGGGGGTCATACGCAGTATTTT.

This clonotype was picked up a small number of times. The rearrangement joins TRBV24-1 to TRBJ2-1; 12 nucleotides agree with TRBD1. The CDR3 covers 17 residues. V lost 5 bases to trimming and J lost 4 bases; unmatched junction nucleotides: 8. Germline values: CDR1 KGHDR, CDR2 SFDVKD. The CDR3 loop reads CATSVGQGAPVYNEQFF. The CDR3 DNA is TGTGCCACCAGTGTGGGACAGGGGGCCCCAGTATACAATGAGCAGTTCTTC.

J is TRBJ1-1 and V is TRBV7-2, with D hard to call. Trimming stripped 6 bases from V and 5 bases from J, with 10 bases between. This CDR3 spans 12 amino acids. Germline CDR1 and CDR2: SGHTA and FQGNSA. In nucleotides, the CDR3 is TGTGCCAGCAGGCAAGGATGGACTGAAGCTTTCTTT. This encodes CASRQGWTEAFF. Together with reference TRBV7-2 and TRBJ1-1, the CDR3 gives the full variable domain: GAGVSQSPSNKVTEKGKDVELRCDPISGHTALYWYRQSLGQGLEFLIYFQGNSAPDKSGLPSDRFSAERTGGSVSTLTIQRTQQEDSAVYLCASRQGWTEAFFGQGTRLTVV.

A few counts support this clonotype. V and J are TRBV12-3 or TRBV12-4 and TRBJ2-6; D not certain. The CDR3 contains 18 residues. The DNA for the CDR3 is TGTACCTGCAGTTTATGGGCAGCGATACACTCTGGGGCCAACGTCCTGACTTTC. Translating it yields CTCSLWAAIHSGANVLTF.

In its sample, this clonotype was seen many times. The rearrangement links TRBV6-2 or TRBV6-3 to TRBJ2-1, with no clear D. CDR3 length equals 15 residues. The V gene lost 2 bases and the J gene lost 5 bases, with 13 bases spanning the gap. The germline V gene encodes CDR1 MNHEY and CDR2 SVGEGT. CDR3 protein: CASSYVRTANNEQFF. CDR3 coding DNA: TGTGCCAGCAGTTACGTTAGAACAGCAAACAATGAGCAGTTCTTC.

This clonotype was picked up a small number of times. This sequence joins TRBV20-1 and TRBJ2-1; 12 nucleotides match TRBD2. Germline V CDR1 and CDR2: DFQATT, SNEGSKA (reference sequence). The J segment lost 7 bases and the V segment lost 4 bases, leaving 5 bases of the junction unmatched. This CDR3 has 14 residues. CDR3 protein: CSATSGRGSNEQFF. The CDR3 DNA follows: TGCAGTGCTACTAGCGGGAGGGGGTCTAATGAGCAGTTCTTC.

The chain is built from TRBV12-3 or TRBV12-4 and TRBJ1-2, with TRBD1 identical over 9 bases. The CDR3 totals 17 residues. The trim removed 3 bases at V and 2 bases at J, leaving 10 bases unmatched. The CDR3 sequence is CASSFTSTGTGNYGYTF. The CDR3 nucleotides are TGTGCCAGCAGTTTTACGTCGACCGGGACAGGGAACTATGGCTACACCTTC.

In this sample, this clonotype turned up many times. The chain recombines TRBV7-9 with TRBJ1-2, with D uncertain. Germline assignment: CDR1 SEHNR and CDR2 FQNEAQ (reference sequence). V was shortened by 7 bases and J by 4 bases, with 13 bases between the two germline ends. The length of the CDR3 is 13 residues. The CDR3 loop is CASTQLEGYGYTF. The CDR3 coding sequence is TGTGCCAGCACCCAACTGGAGGGCTATGGCTACACCTTC.

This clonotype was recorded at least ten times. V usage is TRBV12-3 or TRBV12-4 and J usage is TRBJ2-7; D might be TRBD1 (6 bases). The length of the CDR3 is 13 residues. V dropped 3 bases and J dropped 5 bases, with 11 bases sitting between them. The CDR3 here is CASSFRGSNEQYF. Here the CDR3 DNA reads TGTGCCAGCAGTTTTAGGGGGTCGAACGAGCAGTACTTC.

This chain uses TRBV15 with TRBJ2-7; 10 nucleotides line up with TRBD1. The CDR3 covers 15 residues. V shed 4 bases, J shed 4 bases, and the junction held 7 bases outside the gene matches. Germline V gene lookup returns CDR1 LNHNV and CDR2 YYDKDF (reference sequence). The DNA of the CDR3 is TGTGCCACCAGCACCAGACAGGGGGCGTTTTACGAGCAGTACTTC. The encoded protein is CATSTRQGAFYEQYF.

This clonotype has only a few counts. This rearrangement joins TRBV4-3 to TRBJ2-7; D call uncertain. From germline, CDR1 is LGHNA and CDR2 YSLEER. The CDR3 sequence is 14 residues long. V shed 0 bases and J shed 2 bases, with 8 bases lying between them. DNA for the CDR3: TGCGCCAGCAGCCAAGAGGGCCACCCCTACGAGCAGTACTTC. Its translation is CASSQEGHPYEQYF.

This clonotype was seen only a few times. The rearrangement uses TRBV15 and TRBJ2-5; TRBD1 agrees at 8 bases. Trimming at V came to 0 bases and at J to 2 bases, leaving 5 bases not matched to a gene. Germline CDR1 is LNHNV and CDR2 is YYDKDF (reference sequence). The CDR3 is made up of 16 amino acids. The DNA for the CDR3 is TGTGCCACCAGCAGAGATAGCAGGGGGCCTCAAGAGACCCAGTACTTC. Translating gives CATSRDSRGPQETQYF.